This T cell receptor beta chain stems from a study of blood T cell repertoires in COVID-19. Study summary: Material from acute and convalescent COVID-19 was sourced from the United States, Italy and Spain. The cDNA or gDNA used as material had been derived from T cells, B-cell-depleted T cells, or PBMCs.

As handled by the study authors: Reference gene primer amplification yielded estimated nucleated cell counts. Measured with immunoSEQ multiplex PCR; TCRdb has only the in-frame clones, and not every one. The DNA gave D and trimming, while V, J and clone size come from that table. Of about 220,000 clones listed, around 84% are singletons. Deletions cut 2 bases from V and 4 bases from J, with 12 bases between. This CDR3 has 14 amino acids. In germline, CDR1 is KGHSH, CDR2 LQKENI. The chain has TRBV18 and TRBJ2-7; D perhaps matches TRBD2 (6 bases). Sequencing used peripheral blood. This receptor was identified in a man in his fifties who had recovered from COVID-19. The CDR3 spells CASSPGRTSYEQYF. The CDR3 coding sequence is TGTGCCAGCTCACCAGGGAGGACCTCTTACGAGCAGTACTTC.